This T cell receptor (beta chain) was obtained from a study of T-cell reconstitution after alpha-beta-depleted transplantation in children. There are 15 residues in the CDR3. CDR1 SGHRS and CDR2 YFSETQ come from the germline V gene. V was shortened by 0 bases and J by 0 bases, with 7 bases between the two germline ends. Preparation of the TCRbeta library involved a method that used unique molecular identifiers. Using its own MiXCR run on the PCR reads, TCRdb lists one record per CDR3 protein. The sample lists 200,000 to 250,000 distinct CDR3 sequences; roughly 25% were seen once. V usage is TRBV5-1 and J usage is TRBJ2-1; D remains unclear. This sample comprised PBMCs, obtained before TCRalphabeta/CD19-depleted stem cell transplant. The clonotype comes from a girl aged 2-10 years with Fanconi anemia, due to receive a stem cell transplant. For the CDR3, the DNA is TGCGCCAGCAGCTTGGGTAAAAGCTCCTACAATGAGCAGTTCTTC. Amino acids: CASSLGKSSYNEQFF.